These T cell receptor beta chains were read from a single sample in a study of blood T cell repertoires in COVID-19. Measured with immunoSEQ multiplex PCR; TCRdb has only the in-frame clones, and not every one. The repertoire includes 62,000 or so clones, more than 60% of them detected once, and 5.3% sits in the top ten. Sequenced sample: peripheral blood. These receptors came from a human donor in a cohort sampled during active COVID-19. CDR3s include the opening cysteine and the closing phenylalanine or tryptophan. A D gene is named only where the DNA matches it firmly. Rows give clone size only sometimes, using once, few, many, or a class for an expanded clone.

size: .
J: TRBJ2-2
V: TRBV30
D: TRBD2
CDR3: CAWSVPRSDLAGGVNTGELFF
DNA: TGTGCCTGGAGTGTCCCACGATCCGACTTAGCGGGGGGAGTGAACACCGGGGAGCTGTTTTTT

size: .
J: TRBJ1-1
V: TRBV19
D: .
CDR3: CASSIGLTAEAFF
DNA: TGTGCCAGTAGTATAGGTTTAACTGCCGAAGCTTTCTTT

size: .
J: TRBJ2-2
V: TRBV3-1/TRBV3-2
D: .
CDR3: CASSPTGGELFF
DNA: TGTGCCAGCAGCCCTACCGGCGGGGAGCTGTTTTTT

size: .
J: TRBJ2-7
V: TRBV3-1/TRBV3-2
D: .
CDR3: CASSPRDHPSYEQYF
DNA: TGTGCCAGCAGCCCGCGGGACCACCCTTCCTACGAGCAGTACTTC

size: .
J: TRBJ2-1
V: TRBV5-1
D: TRBD1
CDR3: CASSPGDRGNEQFF
DNA: TGCGCCAGCAGCCCTGGAGACAGGGGGAATGAGCAGTTCTTC

size: few
J: TRBJ1-1
V: TRBV14
D: .
CDR3: CASSQTTWTEAFF
DNA: TGTGCCAGCAGCCAGACAACGTGGACTGAAGCTTTCTTT

size: .
J: TRBJ2-7
V: TRBV7-8
D: TRBD1
CDR3: CASSFNLPGTGASYEQYF
DNA: TGTGCCAGCAGCTTTAACCTCCCGGGGACAGGGGCTTCCTACGAGCAGTACTTC

size: .
J: TRBJ2-7
V: TRBV3-1/TRBV3-2
D: TRBD1
CDR3: CASSQEGQGAIIGIYEQYF
DNA: TGTGCCAGCAGCCAAGAAGGACAGGGGGCGATTATTGGGATTTACGAGCAGTACTTC

size: .
J: TRBJ2-3
V: TRBV5-1
D: .
CDR3: CASALGAPYTDTQYF
DNA: TGCGCCAGCGCCTTGGGGGCCCCCTACACAGATACGCAGTATTTT

size: .
J: TRBJ2-1
V: TRBV30
D: TRBD2
CDR3: CAWSGGDWNEQFF
DNA: TGTGCCTGGAGCGGGGGGGATTGGAATGAGCAGTTCTTC

size: .
J: TRBJ2-3
V: TRBV30
D: .
CDR3: CAWSVPEALTDTQYF
DNA: TGTGCCTGGAGTGTACCGGAGGCATTGACAGATACGCAGTATTTT

size: .
J: TRBJ1-2
V: TRBV7-9
D: .
CDR3: CASSLGQSQASGGYTF
DNA: TGTGCCAGCAGCTTAGGACAGAGTCAGGCTTCAGGAGGCTACACCTTC

size: .
J: TRBJ2-7
V: TRBV5-6
D: .
CDR3: CASSQGTYNYEQYF
DNA: TGTGCCAGCAGCCAAGGGACATATAACTACGAGCAGTACTTC

size: many
J: TRBJ1-2
V: TRBV2
D: .
CDR3: CASSEGAGKYGYTF
DNA: TGTGCCAGCAGTGAAGGGGCAGGGAAATATGGCTACACCTTC

size: .
J: TRBJ2-4
V: TRBV6-2/TRBV6-3
D: TRBD2
CDR3: CASSPGLAGGSSALAKNIQYF
DNA: TGTGCCAGCAGCCCCGGACTAGCGGGGGGGTCCTCAGCATTAGCCAAAAACATTCAGTACTTC

size: .
J: TRBJ2-7
V: TRBV30
D: TRBD2
CDR3: CASQGDRGGEQYF
DNA: TGTGCCTCCCAGGGAGATCGCGGGGGCGAGCAGTACTTC

size: once
J: TRBJ1-4
V: TRBV7-9
D: .
CDR3: CASSPTPGEKLFF
DNA: TGTGCCAGCAGTCCGACCCCGGGGGAAAAACTGTTTTTT

size: .
J: TRBJ1-1
V: TRBV5-1
D: TRBD1
CDR3: CASSFQGGDTEAFF
DNA: TGCGCCAGCAGCTTTCAGGGGGGAGACACTGAAGCTTTCTTT

size: few
J: TRBJ1-6
V: TRBV5-1
D: .
CDR3: CASTPRLGSPLHF
DNA: TGCGCCAGTACCCCGAGGCTAGGATCACCCCTCCACTTT

size: .
J: TRBJ2-2
V: TRBV7-2
D: .
CDR3: CASSSGPNTGELFF
DNA: TGTGCCAGCAGCAGTGGCCCGAACACCGGGGAGCTGTTTTTT

size: few
J: TRBJ1-6
V: TRBV6-5
D: TRBD1
CDR3: CASHGGNRGTSPLHF
DNA: TGTGCCAGCCACGGTGGCAACAGGGGGACTTCACCCCTCCACTTT

size: .
J: TRBJ1-4
V: TRBV19
D: .
CDR3: CASKGGGNEKLFF
DNA: TGTGCCAGCAAGGGTGGGGGGAATGAAAAACTGTTTTTT

size: .
J: TRBJ1-5
V: TRBV11-2
D: .
CDR3: CASSLGVNQPQHF
DNA: TGTGCCAGCAGCTTAGGTGTAAATCAGCCCCAGCATTTT

size: .
J: TRBJ1-2
V: TRBV14
D: TRBD1
CDR3: CASSQGTGINYGYTF
DNA: TGTGCCAGCAGCCAAGGGACAGGGATAAACTATGGCTACACCTTC

size: many
J: TRBJ2-1
V: TRBV6-4
D: TRBD2
CDR3: CAGRTRTSGGGLYNEQFF
DNA: TGTGCCGGAAGAACCCGGACTAGCGGGGGGGGACTATACAATGAGCAGTTCTTC

size: once
J: TRBJ2-2
V: TRBV25-1
D: .
CDR3: CASSESWRGGTGELFF
DNA: TGTGCCAGCAGTGAATCTTGGCGGGGCGGCACCGGGGAGCTGTTTTTT

size: .
J: TRBJ1-6
V: TRBV30
D: TRBD1
CDR3: CAWSVVRGGKTPLHF
DNA: TGTGCCTGGAGTGTCGTGAGAGGGGGCAAAACACCCCTCCACTTT

size: few
J: TRBJ2-1
V: TRBV5-1
D: TRBD1
CDR3: CASRTDRGPYNEQFF
DNA: TGCGCCAGCAGAACCGACAGGGGGCCTTACAATGAGCAGTTCTTC

size: .
J: TRBJ2-3
V: TRBV7-8
D: .
CDR3: CASSKKTLAGAADTQYF
DNA: TGTGCCAGCAGCAAGAAGACCCTGGCGGGGGCCGCAGATACGCAGTATTTT

size: .
J: TRBJ2-7
V: TRBV7-3
D: TRBD1
CDR3: CASSTSPTGNPYEQYF
DNA: TGTGCCAGCAGCACATCCCCGACAGGGAACCCCTACGAGCAGTACTTC

size: .
J: TRBJ2-2
V: TRBV11-3
D: TRBD2
CDR3: CASSQAGGGTGELFF
DNA: TGTGCCAGCAGCCAAGCGGGGGGAGGGACCGGGGAGCTGTTTTTT

size: .
J: TRBJ1-2
V: TRBV10-3
D: TRBD1
CDR3: CATGDRADYGYTF
DNA: TGTGCCACCGGCGACAGGGCGGACTATGGCTACACCTTC

size: few
J: TRBJ1-4
V: TRBV9
D: .
CDR3: CASSVSQGAYNEKLFF
DNA: TGTGCCAGCAGCGTATCACAAGGGGCCTATAATGAAAAACTGTTTTTT

size: .
J: TRBJ2-1
V: TRBV20-1
D: .
CDR3: CSGSSHNEQFF
DNA: TGCAGTGGGTCTAGTCACAATGAGCAGTTCTTC

size: .
J: TRBJ1-1
V: TRBV6-2/TRBV6-3
D: .
CDR3: CASSYKADRRVVNTEAFF
DNA: TGTGCCAGCAGTTACAAGGCGGACAGAAGGGTCGTGAACACTGAAGCTTTCTTT

size: .
J: TRBJ1-1
V: TRBV6-5
D: .
CDR3: CASKDSLFVNTEAFF
DNA: TGTGCCAGCAAGGACAGTTTATTCGTGAACACTGAAGCTTTCTTT

size: .
J: TRBJ2-7
V: TRBV5-6
D: .
CDR3: CASSQTGPYEQYF
DNA: TGTGCCAGCAGCCAGACAGGACCCTACGAGCAGTACTTC

size: once
J: TRBJ1-1
V: TRBV6-2/TRBV6-3
D: .
CDR3: CASSYLGQGNTEAFF
DNA: TGTGCCAGCAGTTACTTGGGCCAGGGCAACACTGAAGCTTTCTTT

size: .
J: TRBJ2-7
V: TRBV7-8
D: .
CDR3: CASSLVGGTGWSYEQYF
DNA: TGTGCCAGCAGCTTAGTAGGTGGTACAGGGTGGTCCTACGAGCAGTACTTC

size: .
J: TRBJ2-3
V: TRBV9
D: TRBD2
CDR3: CASSVVTSGGAPDTQYF
DNA: TGTGCCAGCAGCGTAGTAACAAGCGGGGGGGCCCCAGATACGCAGTATTTT

size: .
J: TRBJ2-3
V: TRBV7-9
D: .
CDR3: CASSPAGWAGTDTQYF
DNA: TGTGCCAGCAGCCCGGCAGGTTGGGCAGGGACAGATACGCAGTATTTT

size: .
J: TRBJ1-1
V: TRBV19
D: TRBD1
CDR3: CASSAKGDRGSEAFF
DNA: TGTGCCAGTAGTGCCAAGGGGGACAGGGGATCTGAAGCTTTCTTT

size: .
J: TRBJ1-2
V: TRBV3-1/TRBV3-2
D: .
CDR3: CASSHLRESNYGYTF
DNA: TGTGCCAGCAGCCATCTAAGGGAGTCTAACTATGGCTACACCTTC

size: .
J: TRBJ2-1
V: TRBV4-3
D: .
CDR3: CASSQDYSSYNEQFF
DNA: TGCGCCAGCAGCCAAGACTACAGCTCCTACAATGAGCAGTTCTTC

size: .
J: TRBJ1-6
V: TRBV4-1
D: .
CDR3: CASTNLQSSNSPLHF
DNA: TGCGCCAGCACCAACTTACAGTCTTCTAATTCACCCCTCCACTTT

size: .
J: TRBJ2-1
V: TRBV5-1
D: TRBD2
CDR3: CASSPRLAGDYNEQFF
DNA: TGCGCCAGCAGTCCTCGACTAGCGGGGGACTACAATGAGCAGTTCTTC

size: .
J: TRBJ1-3
V: TRBV30
D: .
CDR3: CAWSGAVGNTIYF
DNA: TGTGCCTGGAGTGGGGCCGTAGGAAACACCATATATTTT

size: few
J: TRBJ1-5
V: TRBV30
D: .
CDR3: CAWRAGSHQPQHF
DNA: TGTGCCTGGAGGGCCGGGAGCCATCAGCCCCAGCATTTT

size: once
J: TRBJ2-2
V: TRBV27
D: .
CDR3: CASSTVANTGELFF
DNA: TGTGCCAGCAGTACAGTCGCGAACACCGGGGAGCTGTTTTTT

size: .
J: TRBJ1-4
V: TRBV7-9
D: .
CDR3: CASSPPGSHEKLFF
DNA: TGTGCCAGCAGCCCGCCCGGGTCCCATGAAAAACTGTTTTTT

size: few
J: TRBJ1-3
V: TRBV29-1
D: .
CDR3: CSVMYSGNTIYF
DNA: TGCAGCGTTATGTACTCTGGAAACACCATATATTTT

size: .
J: TRBJ2-7
V: TRBV24-1
D: TRBD1
CDR3: CATRHRRQGQELYEQYF
DNA: TGTGCCACCAGGCACCGGCGACAGGGGCAGGAACTCTACGAGCAGTACTTC

size: .
J: TRBJ1-2
V: TRBV18
D: TRBD1
CDR3: CASSPPTQGAVGYTF
DNA: TGTGCCAGCTCACCACCGACGCAGGGGGCGGTTGGCTACACCTTC